The 22 T cell receptor beta chains below all came from one sample that was sequenced in a study of response to subunit inactivated influenza vaccine. MiXCR, run by TCRdb on the RT-PCR reads, gives a single entry per CDR3 protein. The sample comprises 450,000 to 600,000 distinct CDR3 sequences, roughly 8.2% of which are singletons, and 10% to 15% rests with the top ten. The sequenced sample was PBMCs from blood, obtained 23 to 25 months after vaccination. Receptor source: a man aged 50-75 years who received an inactivated influenza vaccine.

The gene calls are TRBV5-1 and TRBJ2-1; no reliable D call. This CDR3 has 13 amino acids. In germline, CDR1 is SGHRS, CDR2 YFSETQ. Trimming took 0 bases from V and 5 from J, leaving 6 bases between them. CDR3 coding DNA: TGCGCCAGCAGCTTGGGTTGGCACAATGAGCAGTTCTTC. The encoded protein is CASSLGWHNEQFF.

The V call is TRBV3-1, the J call TRBJ2-5; 7 positions match TRBD1. V gave up 6 bases and J gave up 2 bases; unmatched junction bases: 9. This CDR3 has 15 residues. Germline V gene lookup returns CDR1 LGHDT and CDR2 YNNKEL (reference sequence). The chain's CDR3 is CASSLKSGQQETQYF. The CDR3 DNA sequence: TGTGCCAGCAGTCTCAAATCGGGACAGCAAGAGACCCAGTACTTC.

This clonotype was seen at least ten times. The chain couples TRBV5-1 to TRBJ2-7, with a weak D call TRBD2 (5 bases). This CDR3 comprises 17 residues. In germline, CDR1 is SGHRS, CDR2 YFSETQ. Trimming cost V 0 bases and J 2 bases, with 18 bases left between them. As DNA, the CDR3 is TGCGCCAGCAGCTTGGGAGTACGGCTAGCTGATACCTACGAGCAGTACTTC. It is translated as CASSLGVRLADTYEQYF.

This clonotype was detected many times. The chain combines TRBV28 with TRBJ2-5, with 7 bases matching TRBD1. The CDR3 has 14 amino acids. V dropped 5 bases and J dropped 2; count of bases not matched to a gene: 5. Germline V gene sequence: CDR1 MDHEN, CDR2 SYDVKM. The CDR3 is CASSRTGSQETQYF. In DNA form, the CDR3 reads TGTGCCAGCAGTAGGACAGGATCACAAGAGACCCAGTACTTC.

The chain uses TRBV2 and TRBJ2-2; D gene unclear. V was cut by 10 bases and J by 7 bases, with 16 bases left in between. The CDR3 consists of 13 residues. Per germline, CDR1 SNHLY and CDR2 FYNNEI. CDR3 amino acids: CATLQMRHGELFF. CDR3 sequence (DNA): TGTGCCACCCTACAGATGAGGCACGGGGAGCTGTTTTTT.

J is TRBJ2-5 and V is TRBV20-1; D is possibly TRBD1 (6 bases). This CDR3 spans 14 amino acids. V lost 5 bases and J lost 1, with 14 bases in between. Per the germline V gene, CDR1 is DFQATT and CDR2 is SNEGSKA (reference sequence). The CDR3 here is CSASDRRFQETQYF. The CDR3 region has the DNA TGCAGTGCTTCAGACAGGAGGTTCCAAGAGACCCAGTACTTC.

This clonotype has a handful of counts. The rearrangement joins TRBV7-2 to TRBJ2-5; D gene unclear. Per germline, CDR1 SGHTA and CDR2 FQGNSA. The length of the CDR3 is 15 residues. V shed 0 bases and J shed 1 base, with 9 bases lying between them. The chain's CDR3 is CASSLARTFQETQYF. The CDR3, as DNA: TGTGCCAGCAGCTTAGCCAGGACGTTCCAAGAGACCCAGTACTTC.

This sequence joins TRBV28 and TRBJ1-2; no firm D call. CDR3 length: 14 residues. Germline CDR1 MDHEN, CDR2 SYDVKM. Trimming took 6 bases from V and 8 from J, leaving 19 bases between them. The CDR3 bases are TGTGCCAGCAGGCCAGGCCTTAATCAGCTCGGCTACACCTTC. Amino acids: CASRPGLNQLGYTF.

This clonotype has ten or more counts. J is TRBJ2-5 and V is TRBV15; D is perhaps TRBD1 (5 bases). Germline CDR1 LNHNV, CDR2 YYDKDF (reference sequence). This CDR3 contains 15 residues. Trimming shortened V by 4 bases and J by 2 bases, and 14 bases separated the two germline ends. The CDR3 bases are TGTGCCACCAGCACCCGCGACAGCCTGCAAGAGACCCAGTACTTC. Amino acids: CATSTRDSLQETQYF.

This clonotype has a handful of counts. This sequence joins TRBV7-6 and TRBJ1-4, with 8 positions matching TRBD1. The J segment lost 12 bases and the V segment lost 4 bases, leaving 7 bases of the junction unmatched. The CDR3 length is 13 residues. The germline V gene encodes CDR1 SGHVS and CDR2 FNYEAQ. The DNA of the CDR3 is TGTGCCAGCAGCTCATCCAGGGGGCTAGAACTGTTTTTT. It encodes CASSSSRGLELFF.

This clonotype was observed many times. The gene calls are TRBV20-1 and TRBJ2-5; TRBD1 agrees at 8 bases. Per germline, CDR1 DFQATT and CDR2 SNEGSKA (reference sequence). The CDR3 loop spans 14 amino acids. V lost 6 bases and J lost 2; bases outside the gene matches: 8. The CDR3 DNA reads as TGCAGTGCAATCTCCAGGGGGCGGCAAGAGACCCAGTACTTC. It is translated as CSAISRGRQETQYF.

The rearrangement joins TRBV20-1 to TRBJ2-7; 9 nucleotides match TRBD1. The V segment lost 2 bases and the J segment 5 bases; nucleotides outside the gene matches: 10. The CDR3 loop spans 15 amino acids. Germline values: CDR1 DFQATT, CDR2 SNEGSKA (reference sequence). This chain's CDR3 is CSARKPRDREDEQYF. The CDR3 DNA reads as TGCAGTGCTAGAAAACCCCGGGACAGGGAGGACGAGCAGTACTTC.

This clonotype appeared a few times. This chain uses TRBV18 with TRBJ2-5; D is possibly TRBD2 (6 bases). CDR1 is KGHSH and CDR2 is LQKENI in the germline V gene. Trimming cost V 0 bases and J 5 bases, with 7 bases left between them. The CDR3 totals 13 residues. CDR3 nucleotide sequence: TGTGCCAGCTCACCACCGGCGGGGGAGACCCAGTACTTC. Its protein is CASSPPAGETQYF.

This clonotype occurred many times. V gene TRBV6-2 or TRBV6-3 combines with J gene TRBJ2-1; D call uncertain. The CDR3 loop spans 14 amino acids. Germline CDR1 and CDR2: MNHEY and SVGEGT. V lost 5 bases and J 0 bases, leaving 8 bases between the germline ends. For the CDR3, the DNA is TGTGCCAGCAGTAGAGCCGGCTCCTACAATGAGCAGTTCTTC. Encoded protein: CASSRAGSYNEQFF.

The table lists this clonotype with many counts. The chain carries TRBV29-1 and TRBJ1-4; D may be TRBD1 (6 bases). Germline V gives CDR1 SQVTM, CDR2 ANQGSEA. This CDR3 has 13 residues. Trimming pared 3 bases from V and 2 bases from J, leaving 7 bases between. CDR3 bases: TGCAGCGTTGAGGGGGCGACTAATGAAAAACTGTTTTTT. This encodes CSVEGATNEKLFF.

This clonotype was counted between two and nine times. The V gene is TRBV5-5, the J gene TRBJ1-3; D unclear. Germline V lookup: CDR1 SGHKS, CDR2 YYEKEE (reference sequence). CDR3 length: 14 amino acids. The V end was cut by 2 bases, the J end by 4 bases, with 10 bases between. The CDR3 loop reads CASSFARPGNTIYF. In nucleotides, the CDR3 is TGTGCCAGCAGCTTTGCGAGGCCCGGAAACACCATATATTTT.

This clonotype appeared a few times. The V call is TRBV6-6, the J call TRBJ1-2, with 7 bases matching TRBD1. Germline CDR1 reads MNHNY; CDR2 reads SVGAGI (reference sequence). The length of the CDR3 is 13 residues. Losses at the gene ends were 8 bases for V and 5 bases for J; bases not matched to a gene: 8. The CDR3 coding sequence is TGTGCCAGCGGACAGACAGGGCGATATGGCTACACCTTC. Translated, it gives CASGQTGRYGYTF.

The chain links TRBV14 to TRBJ2-1; 9 bases map to TRBD1. The germline CDR1 and CDR2 sequences are SGHDN and FVKESK. CDR3 length: 21 residues. The trim removed 0 bases at V and 4 bases at J, leaving 19 bases unmatched. The CDR3 DNA reads TGTGCCAGCAGCCAAGAGCCCGGGACAGGGTTGGTCCCATCCTTTTACAATGAGCAGTTCTTC. This encodes CASSQEPGTGLVPSFYNEQFF. The variable domain in full, with the rest retrieved from reference TRBV14 and TRBJ2-1, is EAGVTQFPSHSVIEKGQTVTLRCDPISGHDNLYWYRRVMGKEIKFLLHFVKESKQDESGMPNNRFLAERTGGTYSTLKVQPAELEDSGVYFCASSQEPGTGLVPSFYNEQFFGPGTRLTVL.

This clonotype occurred many times. This sequence joins TRBV7-6 and TRBJ1-2; tentatively, D is TRBD1 (6 bases). The CDR3 totals 14 residues. Germline V lookup: CDR1 SGHVS, CDR2 FNYEAQ. V was clipped by 0 bases and J by 6 bases, with 11 bases between them. The CDR3 DNA follows: TGTGCCAGCAGCTTAGCGCAGGGGTTGGATGGCTACACCTTC. Encoded protein: CASSLAQGLDGYTF.

This rearrangement joins TRBV7-7 to TRBJ2-3, with a possible D match to TRBD1 (6 bases). Germline V lookup: CDR1 SSHAT, CDR2 FNYEAQ (reference sequence). This CDR3 comprises 14 residues. V shed 5 bases and J shed 9 bases, with 18 bases lying between them. The CDR3 is CASSVNNRAVTQYF. The DNA of the CDR3 is TGTGCCAGCAGCGTTAACAACAGGGCGGTGACGCAGTATTTT.

The gene calls are TRBV12-3 or TRBV12-4 and TRBJ1-3; D not certain. The CDR3 consists of 15 residues. Trimming cost V 3 bases and J 4 bases, with 13 bases left between them. The CDR3 region has the DNA TGTGCCAGCAGTTTTAAGGCGGGGAGAGGAAACACCATATATTTT. It translates to CASSFKAGRGNTIYF.

The rearrangement links TRBV6-1 to TRBJ2-5; unclear D gene. V was cut by 2 bases and J by 10 bases, with 14 bases left in between. This CDR3 has 13 amino acids. CDR1 and CDR2 from the germline V gene are MNHNS and SASEGT. The CDR3 reads CASSEQPEVDQYF. The CDR3 coding sequence is TGTGCCAGCAGTGAACAGCCCGAGGTGGACCAGTACTTC.